This T cell receptor (beta chain) was sequenced during a study of blood T cell repertoires in COVID-19. Study-wide context: Sample material is recorded as cDNA or gDNA derived from T cells, B-cell-depleted T cells, or PBMCs.

Some clones are missing from TCRdb's copy, which holds only in-frame ones; the method was immunoSEQ multiplex PCR. The data contain tens of thousands of clones, around 86% of them singletons. The V gene's germline CDR1 is SGHTS and CDR2 YDEGEE. V lost 0 bases to trimming and J lost 3 bases; unmatched junction nucleotides: 3. The CDR3 spans 15 residues. The rearrangement uses TRBV5-8 and TRBJ2-7, with 10 positions matching TRBD1. Sequenced sample: peripheral blood. The clonotype was recovered from a man between 65 and 85 years old with acute or convalescent COVID-19. CDR3 in amino acids: CASSLGGTGVYEQYF. CDR3 nucleotide sequence: TGTGCCAGCAGCTTGGGGGGGACAGGGGTCTACGAGCAGTACTTC. Combining the CDR3 with reference TRBV5-8 and TRBJ2-7 gives the whole variable domain EAGVTQSPTHLIKTRGQQATLRCSPISGHTSVYWYQQALGLGLQFLLWYDEGEERNRGNFPPRFSGRQFPNYSSELNVNALELEDSALYLCASSLGGTGVYEQYFGPGTRLTVT.